This T cell receptor (beta chain) was captured in a study of shared clonotypes between healthy human individuals. Original methodology: Filtering differed, since immunoSEQ gave only junction sequences and no quality scores. Clones were read by immunoSEQ multiplex PCR, and TCRdb kept only the in-frame ones, dropping some. The V and J calls and the clone size are those of that table, but D and trimming were determined from the DNA. The sample contains around 510,000 clones, roughly 95% of which appear only once. Donors were healthy HIV-negative adults without recent acute infections or vaccinations. The CDR3 extends over 15 amino acids. CDR1 is SGHTA, CDR2 FQGNSA, per germline. With 7 bases removed from V and 6 bases from J, the gap between germline ends came to 18 bases.

This TCR was sampled from a woman in her 30s in good health. The rearrangement uses TRBV7-2 and TRBJ2-2; D not certain. Input material: naive CD4+ T cells sorted from blood. Subset specified: CD45RA+ positively selected. CDR3: CASTSGPLTSGELFF. DNA of the CDR3: TGTGCCAGCACCTCAGGACCTCTCACGTCCGGGGAGCTGTTTTTT.